One sample yielded the 25 T cell receptor beta chains listed below, sequenced in a study of CD8+ T cells in alopecia areata. Treatment of the sample: oral pan-JAK inhibitor, 5-10 mg twice daily. Extracted from the samples, RNA was reverse transcribed into cDNA to serve as the sequencing template. Data came from immunoSEQ multiplex PCR; TCRdb stores just in-frame clones and leaves some out. The data show 150,000 to 200,000 clones, 40% to 65% seen once. This specimen was CD8+ T cells sorted from blood, taken at week 24, from a patient treated with tofacitinib. These receptors were collected from a human donor with alopecia areata.

CDR3 region: CASSPRREASGYQETQYF. CDR3 sequence (DNA): TGTGCCAGCAGCCCTAGGAGGGAGGCTAGCGGATACCAAGAGACCCAGTACTTC. The chain employs TRBV13 and TRBJ2-5; 7 bases line up with TRBD2. Per the germline V gene, CDR1 is PRHDT and CDR2 is FYEKMQ (reference sequence). The CDR3 sequence is 18 residues long. The J segment lost 0 bases and the V segment lost 5 bases, leaving 15 bases of the junction unmatched.

The chain recombines TRBV2 with TRBJ1-4; tentatively, D is TRBD1 (5 bases). Trimming took off 3 bases at V and 7 bases at J, with 12 bases between the two ends. From germline, CDR1 is SNHLY and CDR2 FYNNEI. The CDR3 is 14 residues long. DNA for the CDR3: TGTGCCAGCAGTGAGACAGATACTCTTGAAAAACTGTTTTTT. Its translation is CASSETDTLEKLFF.

This clone was seen a handful of times. The chain is built from TRBV7-9 and TRBJ2-2; D not certain. Trimming removed 4 bases from V and 7 bases from J, with 10 bases in between. The CDR3 runs 13 residues. The germline gives CDR1 SEHNR, CDR2 FQNEAQ (reference sequence). CDR3 nucleotides: TGTGCCAGCAGCTCCCTACCAATCGGGGAGCTGTTTTTT. It translates to CASSSLPIGELFF.

The chain combines TRBV4-3 with TRBJ1-2; the D gene is possibly TRBD1 (5 bases). Germline V CDR1 and CDR2: LGHNA, YSLEER. The CDR3 length is 15 residues. Trimming removed 0 bases from V and 4 bases from J, with 12 bases in between. CDR3 nucleotide sequence: TGCGCCAGCAGCCAAGATCGATCCCAGGGCTATGGCTACACCTTC. It codes for CASSQDRSQGYGYTF.

The gene calls are TRBV7-6 and TRBJ2-3; no reliable D call. This CDR3 comprises 14 residues. With 0 bases removed from V and 2 bases from J, the gap between germline ends came to 6 bases. Germline V gives CDR1 SGHVS, CDR2 FNYEAQ. CDR3 in DNA: TGTGCCAGCAGCTTAGCGATAACCACAGATACGCAGTATTTT. Translating gives CASSLAITTDTQYF.

The genes are TRBV7-3 and TRBJ2-1; no clear D. Between the trimmed V and J ends, which lost 4 bases and 2 bases, there was a span of 6 bases. Germline V gene lookup returns CDR1 SGHTA and CDR2 FQGTGA. The CDR3 totals 13 residues. This chain's CDR3 is CASSSHPYNEQFF. CDR3 nucleotides: TGTGCCAGCAGCTCCCATCCCTACAATGAGCAGTTCTTC.

The chain has TRBV2 and TRBJ1-5; 8 nucleotides align to TRBD1. This CDR3 is built from 13 residues. Germline V gives CDR1 SNHLY, CDR2 FYNNEI. CDR3 loop: CSHSDRGEQPQHF. CDR3 nucleotide sequence: TGTTCCCATAGTGACAGGGGAGAGCAGCCCCAGCATTTT.

The chain joins TRBV7-9 to TRBJ2-6, with 8 bases matching TRBD1. The J segment lost 2 bases and the V segment lost 5 bases, leaving 14 bases of the junction unmatched. CDR3 length: 19 residues. Germline V gene sequence: CDR1 SEHNR, CDR2 FQNEAQ (reference sequence). CDR3 protein: CASSGRDRQKRTGANVLTF. The CDR3 region has the DNA TGTGCCAGCAGCGGAAGGGACAGGCAAAAAAGAACTGGGGCCAACGTCCTGACTTTC. The complete variable domain, with remaining parts taken from reference TRBV7-9 and TRBJ2-6, reads DTGVSQNPRHKITKRGQNVTFRCDPISEHNRLYWYRQTLGQGPEFLTYFQNEAQLEKSRLLSDRFSAERPKGSFSTLEIQRTEQGDSAMYLCASSGRDRQKRTGANVLTFGAGSRLTVL.

The chain carries TRBV4-3 and TRBJ2-1; D may be TRBD1 (5 bases). Germline CDR1 reads LGHNA; CDR2 reads YSLEER. The CDR3 sequence is 15 residues long. Trimming pared 0 bases from V and 2 bases from J, leaving 8 bases between. CDR3 amino acids: CASSQDRVPYNEQFF. The CDR3 nucleotides read TGCGCCAGCAGCCAAGACAGGGTTCCCTACAATGAGCAGTTCTTC.

The V gene is TRBV29-1, the J gene TRBJ2-1; 10 bases are a match to TRBD1. Looked up from germline, CDR1 is SQVTM and CDR2 is ANQGSEA. The CDR3 consists of 14 residues. V lost 0 bases to trimming and J lost 6 bases; unmatched junction nucleotides: 2. Here the CDR3 DNA reads TGCAGCGTTGAAGACGGGACAGGGGTCAATGAGCAGTTCTTC. This translates into CSVEDGTGVNEQFF.

The V gene is TRBV5-1, the J gene TRBJ2-3; D unresolved. The V end lost 3 bases, the J end lost 6 bases, and 8 bases lay between the germline ends. This CDR3 comprises 12 residues. The V gene's germline CDR1 is SGHRS and CDR2 YFSETQ. The CDR3 reads CASSSNIDTQYF. The CDR3 bases are TGCGCCAGCAGCTCTAACATTGATACGCAGTATTTT.

This clone was picked up a small number of times. The chain is built from TRBV13 and TRBJ2-3; TRBD2 might be the D (6 bases). The CDR3 loop spans 14 amino acids. Germline-derived CDR1 and CDR2 are PRHDT and FYEKMQ (reference sequence). Trimming cost V 5 bases and J 6 bases, with 15 bases left between them. The CDR3 loop is CASSPRDWGDTQYF. The CDR3 DNA follows: TGTGCCAGCAGCCCCCGGGACTGGGGGGATACGCAGTATTTT.

V usage is TRBV4-3 and J usage is TRBJ2-7; D not resolved. Between the trimmed V and J ends, which lost 0 bases and 1 base, there was a span of 10 bases. CDR1 is LGHNA and CDR2 is YSLEER in the germline V gene. This CDR3 region has 15 residues. The CDR3 loop is CASSQDYGRSYEQYF. The CDR3, as DNA: TGCGCCAGCAGCCAAGATTATGGCCGATCCTACGAGCAGTACTTC.

This chain links TRBV10-2 with TRBJ2-3, with 10 bases aligning to TRBD2. CDR3 length: 14 amino acids. Germline lookup yields CDR1 WSHSY and CDR2 SAAADI. The V gene end was trimmed by 5 bases and the J gene end by 4 bases; junction bases not matched to a gene: 3. The CDR3 sequence is CASSLAGASDTQYF. The CDR3 region has the DNA TGCGCCAGCAGTCTAGCGGGGGCCTCAGATACGCAGTATTTT.

The CDR3 here is CAWSVGSGQQYF. The CDR3 coding sequence is TGTGCCTGGAGTGTTGGGAGCGGGCAGCAGTACTTC. The chain recombines TRBV30 with TRBJ2-7; D perhaps matches TRBD2 (6 bases). Germline V gene lookup returns CDR1 GTSNPN and CDR2 SVGIG (reference sequence). Deletions cut 0 bases from V and 8 bases from J, with 11 bases between. This CDR3 is 12 amino acids long. Looking up the rest from reference TRBV30 and TRBJ2-7 gives the full variable domain: SQTIHQWPATLVQPVGSPLSLECTVEGTSNPNLYWYRQAAGRGLQLLFYSVGIGQISSEVPQNLSASRPQDRQFILSSKKLLLSDSGFYLCAWSVGSGQQYFGPGTRLTVT.

CDR3 DNA: TGTGCCAGCAGCGTAGGACAGGGGGCCGGCGCTTTCTTT. This sequence encodes CASSVGQGAGAFF. This sequence joins TRBV9 and TRBJ1-1, with 10 bases matching TRBD1. Germline assignment: CDR1 SGDLS and CDR2 YYNGEE. Trimming removed 0 bases from V and 11 bases from J; junction bases left unmatched: 4. The CDR3 spans 13 residues.

This clone was counted a few times. This chain joins TRBV6-5 and TRBJ2-5; possibly TRBD1 or TRBD2 for D (6 bases each). Trimming cost V 5 bases and J 2 bases, with 15 bases left between them. Germline V gives CDR1 MNHEY, CDR2 SVGAGI. The CDR3 length is 15 residues. The CDR3 region has the DNA TGTGCCAGCAGTCCCTCCGGGGGCCGACAAGAGACCCAGTACTTC. Translated, it gives CASSPSGGRQETQYF.

CDR3 amino acids: CAWSVGTGGNSPLHF. The CDR3 DNA is TGTGCCTGGAGTGTAGGGACAGGGGGTAATTCACCCCTCCACTTT. The genes are TRBV30 and TRBJ1-6, with 11 positions matching TRBD1. From germline, CDR1 is GTSNPN and CDR2 SVGIG (reference sequence). The CDR3 extends over 15 amino acids. V dropped 0 bases and J dropped 6; count of bases not matched to a gene: 1.

The V call is TRBV2, the J call TRBJ1-4, with TRBD1 matching over 8 bases. The trim removed 6 bases at V and 6 bases at J, leaving 15 bases unmatched. The CDR3 consists of 17 residues. Germline CDR1 reads SNHLY; CDR2 reads FYNNEI. The CDR3 is CASRFPTGETLDEKLFF. The CDR3 DNA follows: TGTGCCAGCAGGTTCCCGACAGGGGAAACTCTGGATGAAAAACTGTTTTTT.

V is TRBV11-2 and J is TRBJ2-4; D tentatively fits TRBD1 or TRBD2 (5 bases each). This CDR3 is 16 amino acids long. Trimming left V 1 base short and J 1 base short, with 11 bases between. Looked up from germline, CDR1 is SGHAT and CDR2 is FQNNGV. In DNA, the CDR3 is TGTGCCAGCAGCTTAGGGGGGATTGGGGCCAAAAACATTCAGTACTTC. Translated, it gives CASSLGGIGAKNIQYF.

V gene TRBV10-2 combines with J gene TRBJ2-7, with a tentative D call TRBD1 (5 bases). The CDR3 consists of 13 residues. CDR1 WSHSY and CDR2 SAAADI come from the germline V gene. Trimming removed 3 bases from V and 6 bases from J, with 12 bases in between. The CDR3 region is CASSESQGSEQYF. The CDR3 nucleotides are TGCGCCAGCAGTGAATCTCAGGGATCCGAGCAGTACTTC.

V is TRBV27 and J is TRBJ1-5, with D unclear. The CDR3 totals 13 residues. The V gene lost 6 bases and the J gene lost 7 bases, with 13 bases spanning the gap. Germline CDR1 is MNHEY and CDR2 is SMNVEV (reference sequence). For the CDR3, the DNA is TGTGCCAGCAGCGTGACAAGCCACCAGCCCCAGCATTTT. Translated, it gives CASSVTSHQPQHF.

This chain uses TRBV10-3 with TRBJ2-7; possibly TRBD1 or TRBD2 for D (5 bases each). Trimming took 9 bases from V and 2 from J, leaving 11 bases between them. The germline CDR1 and CDR2 sequences are ENHRY and SYGVKD. The CDR3 has 12 amino acids. The CDR3 bases are TGTGCCATACGGGACCCAACCTACGAGCAGTACTTC. It translates to CAIRDPTYEQYF.

This sequence joins TRBV4-3 and TRBJ2-7, with D tentatively TRBD1 or TRBD2 (5 bases each). This CDR3 has 15 amino acids. V was shortened by 0 bases and J by 0 bases, with 9 bases between the two germline ends. Germline values: CDR1 LGHNA, CDR2 YSLEER. CDR3 nucleotides: TGCGCCAGCAGCCAAGATTGGGGGAGCTCCTACGAGCAGTACTTC. It yields the protein CASSQDWGSSYEQYF.

This clone was counted a few times. V and J are TRBV2 and TRBJ2-5; 8 nucleotides line up with TRBD1. Germline V gene sequence: CDR1 SNHLY, CDR2 FYNNEI. The trim removed 2 bases at V and 4 bases at J, leaving 6 bases unmatched. This CDR3 contains 15 residues. The CDR3 here is CASSEWTGMGETQYF. The CDR3 coding sequence is TGTGCCAGCAGTGAATGGACAGGGATGGGAGAGACCCAGTACTTC.